The 32 T cell receptor beta chains reported below all come from one sample, sequenced in a study of spatial heterogeneity in lung cancer. Study results and caveats: Tracking of tumor mutation counts was seen in expanded intratumoral alpha and beta TCR counts.

Time point of the sample: sample taken at primary tumor resection. TCRdb re-analysed the 5' RACE reads in MiXCR, keeping a single row per CDR3 protein. The sample contains roughly 1,500 distinct CDR3 sequences, about 6.4% of which appear only once. These TCRs are of unknown antigen specificity. The sequenced sample was lung tumor tissue, obtained at surgery. These receptors all stem from a female donor with early-stage non-small cell lung cancer.

By sample fraction, this clonotype is medium-sized. Found in a library prepared for alpha chains, this beta chain is an off-target read, and its abundance has little meaning. V usage is TRBV6-2 or TRBV6-3 and J usage is TRBJ1-1; D uncertain. Germline CDR1 reads MNHEY; CDR2 reads SVGEGT. The CDR3 length is 13 residues. Trimming took 1 base from V and 0 from J, leaving 3 bases between them. The CDR3 spells CASSYWLNTEAFF. CDR3 nucleotides: TGTGCCAGCAGTTACTGGTTGAACACTGAAGCTTTCTTT.

By proportion, this clonotype is medium-sized. Because the library targeted alpha chains, this beta chain is an off-target read whose size means little. This chain connects TRBV11-2 to TRBJ2-5; TRBD2 is a possible D gene (6 bases). Germline V gene lookup returns CDR1 SGHAT and CDR2 FQNNGV. CDR3 length: 13 amino acids. The V end was cut by 3 bases, the J end by 5 bases, with 10 bases between. CDR3 sequence reads: CASSLPGRETQYF. The CDR3 region has the DNA TGTGCCAGCAGCTTGCCGGGGAGGGAGACCCAGTACTTC.

This clonotype is categorized as medium-sized. The library was designed around alpha chains, so this beta chain is a stray read whose abundance carries little weight. V gene TRBV28 combines with J gene TRBJ2-7; D unclear. This CDR3 is 15 amino acids long. Germline CDR1 MDHEN, CDR2 SYDVKM. V was shortened by 6 bases and J by 5 bases, with 20 bases between the two germline ends. CDR3 amino acids: CASRQLRVKNDEQYF. In DNA form, the CDR3 reads TGTGCCAGCAGACAACTCCGGGTAAAAAACGACGAGCAGTACTTC.

Judged by abundance, this clonotype is large (0.1 to 1%). As an off-target read in a library built for alpha chains, this beta chain has a frequency of little significance. The chain employs TRBV12-3 or TRBV12-4 and TRBJ2-3; a weak D match, TRBD2 (5 bases). The germline V and J ends were trimmed by 3 bases and 6 bases, with 16 bases remaining between them. The CDR3 is 15 amino acids. CDR3 sequence (DNA): TGTGCCAGCAGTTTTTTGGGAGCGGCAGCCGATACGCAGTATTTT. It specifies CASSFLGAAADTQYF.

This clonotype is deemed medium-sized. Because this beta chain is a stray read in a library intended to capture alpha chains, its abundance should not be given much weight. The genes are TRBV7-2 and TRBJ2-3; the D gene is possibly TRBD2 (6 bases). Trimming shortened V by 4 bases and J by 2 bases, and 19 bases separated the two germline ends. The CDR3 is made up of 17 amino acids. Looked up from germline, CDR1 is SGHTA and CDR2 is FQGNSA. Here the CDR3 reads CASSSLAGRGFTDTQYF. The CDR3 bases are TGTGCCAGCAGCTCGCTCGCGGGGCGGGGATTCACAGATACGCAGTATTTT.

As for this clonotype: Because this beta chain is a stray read in a library intended to capture alpha chains, its abundance should not be given much weight. This sequence joins TRBV10-3 and TRBJ1-3; the match to TRBD1 covers 7 bases. V lost 7 bases, J lost 0 bases, and 9 bases stayed unmatched. Germline loops: CDR1 ENHRY, CDR2 SYGVKD. This CDR3 is built from 16 residues. CDR3 nucleotide sequence: TGTGCCATCAATCCCGGGACAGTCGACTCTGGAAACACCATATATTTT. It yields the protein CAINPGTVDSGNTIYF.

As to this clonotype: This beta chain slipped into a library made for alpha chains as a stray read, so its size is not meaningful. The chain has TRBV6-5 and TRBJ2-1, with D possibly TRBD1 on 6 matching bases. Germline V gene sequence: CDR1 MNHEY, CDR2 SVGAGI. The CDR3 is made up of 13 amino acids. V shed 5 bases and J shed 5 bases, with 10 bases lying between them. The chain's CDR3 is CASSERTDNEQFF. CDR3 bases: TGTGCCAGCAGTGAACGGACAGACAATGAGCAGTTCTTC.

By share of the sample, this clonotype is medium-sized. In a library made to pick up alpha chains, this beta chain is a stray read with a size that means little. CDR3 region: CASRLTGMAGNTIYF. CDR3 sequence (DNA): TGTGCCAGCAGACTTACAGGGATGGCTGGAAACACCATATATTTT. This chain joins TRBV27 and TRBJ1-3; possible D gene TRBD1, 6 bases. The CDR3 spans 15 residues. The V gene lost 6 bases and the J gene lost 2 bases, with 14 bases spanning the gap. Per germline, CDR1 MNHEY and CDR2 SMNVEV (reference sequence).

This clonotype is medium-sized (0.01 to 0.1%) by share. This beta chain came through as a stray read in a library set up for alpha chains, and its size says little. This rearrangement joins TRBV11-2 to TRBJ1-1; D unresolved. Looked up from germline, CDR1 is SGHAT and CDR2 is FQNNGV. This CDR3 region has 14 residues. The germline V and J ends were trimmed by 2 bases and 1 base, with 8 bases remaining between them. The CDR3 is CASSLTSQNTEAFF. The CDR3 DNA follows: TGTGCCAGCAGCTTAACGTCCCAGAACACTGAAGCTTTCTTT.

By proportion, this clonotype is large. This beta chain slipped into a library made for alpha chains as a stray read, so its size is not meaningful. The genes are TRBV10-3 and TRBJ1-1; D uncertain. The V end lost 4 bases, the J end lost 5 bases, and 11 bases lay between the germline ends. The CDR3 runs 13 residues. The V gene's germline CDR1 is ENHRY and CDR2 SYGVKD. The CDR3 region is CAISASVLTEAFF. CDR3 coding DNA: TGTGCCATCAGTGCATCAGTTTTGACTGAAGCTTTCTTT.

This clonotype is classed as medium-sized. Because the library targeted alpha chains, this beta chain is an off-target read whose size means little. The rearrangement links TRBV2 to TRBJ2-7; tentatively, D is TRBD2 (5 bases). CDR3 length equals 15 residues. V lost 3 bases and J 2 bases, leaving 14 bases between the germline ends. The germline CDR1 and CDR2 sequences are SNHLY and FYNNEI. CDR3 DNA sequence: TGTGCCAGCAGTGAGCAGAGGGCCTCCCCCTACGAGCAGTACTTC. The encoded protein is CASSEQRASPYEQYF.

In its sample, this clonotype is medium-sized (0.01 to 0.1%). This beta chain represents an off-target read in a library built for alpha chains; its size is of limited meaning. J is TRBJ2-2 and V is TRBV5-1; TRBD1 matches 7 bases. With V trimmed by 4 bases and J by 4 bases, 4 bases remained unmatched. Per the germline V gene, CDR1 is SGHRS and CDR2 is YFSETQ. This CDR3 region has 14 residues. As DNA, the CDR3 is TGCGCCAGCAGCGAATCAGGGGGCACCGGGGAGCTGTTTTTT. Translation gives CASSESGGTGELFF.

This clonotype is termed medium-sized. Because this beta chain is a stray read in a library intended to capture alpha chains, its abundance should not be given much weight. The chain is built from TRBV14 and TRBJ2-1; possibly TRBD1 for D (5 bases). The CDR3 length is 13 residues. Trimming took off 1 base at V and 10 bases at J, with 11 bases between the two ends. Germline CDR1 SGHDN, CDR2 FVKESK. This CDR3 reads CASSQVWGNEQFF. The CDR3, as DNA: TGTGCCAGCAGCCAAGTATGGGGCAACGAGCAGTTCTTC.

This clonotype is medium-sized within its sample. This beta chain was picked up by a library intended for alpha chains and is off target, so its count carries little meaning. The V and J genes are TRBV6-5 and TRBJ2-5; 12 positions match TRBD2. Germline assignment: CDR1 MNHEY and CDR2 SVGAGI. V was pared by 4 bases and J by 8 bases, with 11 bases of the junction left unmatched. CDR3 length: 16 amino acids. CDR3 nucleotides: TGTGCCAGCAGTTCCCTGAGCCTAGCGGGGGGGGGAACCCAGTACTTC. It translates to CASSSLSLAGGGTQYF.

By sample share, this clonotype is medium-sized (0.01 to 0.1%). This beta chain turned up in a library designed for alpha chains; as an off-target read, its abundance says little. V gene TRBV7-3 combines with J gene TRBJ1-2, with D possibly TRBD1 on 5 matching bases. Germline V gene lookup returns CDR1 SGHTA and CDR2 FQGTGA. The CDR3 runs 15 residues. Trimming shortened V by 4 bases and J by 7 bases, and 19 bases separated the two germline ends. The CDR3 DNA follows: TGTGCCAGCAGCTCGCTGGGGGTGGCAGGGACTGGCTACACCTTC. Translated, it gives CASSSLGVAGTGYTF.

This clonotype is categorized as large. The library was built for alpha chains, so this beta chain is an off-target read and its size means little. The gene calls are TRBV13 and TRBJ1-4; 8 bases agree with TRBD1. Trimming removed 4 bases from V and 7 bases from J; junction bases left unmatched: 8. The CDR3 spans 15 residues. Germline V gene data show CDR1 as PRHDT and CDR2 as FYEKMQ (reference sequence). The CDR3 here is CASSSTGEWGEKLFF. In DNA, the CDR3 is TGTGCCAGCAGCTCGACAGGGGAATGGGGTGAAAAACTGTTTTTT.

Sample share makes this clonotype medium-sized. Found in a library prepared for alpha chains, this beta chain is an off-target read, and its abundance has little meaning. This CDR3 reads CASSPPENTIYF. The CDR3 DNA reads as TGTGCCAGCTCACCACCGGAGAACACCATATATTTT. The chain links TRBV18 to TRBJ1-3; D ambiguous. V was cut by 0 bases and J by 7 bases, with 4 bases left in between. Germline V gives CDR1 KGHSH, CDR2 LQKENI. The CDR3 covers 12 residues.

This clonotype is termed medium-sized. Little can be read into the size of this beta chain, an off-target read in a library designed for alpha chains. V is TRBV7-9 and J is TRBJ1-2, with D unclear. V lost 1 base and J lost 4, with 7 bases in between. Looked up from germline, CDR1 is SEHNR and CDR2 is FQNEAQ (reference sequence). There are 13 residues in the CDR3. CDR3 protein: CASSLGAAYGYTF. The CDR3 DNA reads as TGTGCCAGCAGCTTAGGAGCGGCCTATGGCTACACCTTC.

By frequency in the sample, this clonotype is medium-sized. This beta chain is off target for a library built for alpha chains, so its abundance means little. CDR3 protein: CASSPGQGSTDTQYF. Written as DNA, the CDR3 is TGTGCCAGCAGCCCCGGACAGGGTAGCACAGATACGCAGTATTTT. This chain joins TRBV13 and TRBJ2-3; 8 positions agree with TRBD1. Losses at the gene ends were 5 bases for V and 0 bases for J; bases not matched to a gene: 4. This CDR3 is built from 15 residues. Germline assignment: CDR1 PRHDT and CDR2 FYEKMQ (reference sequence).

There are a few counts of this clonotype. This beta chain came through as a stray read in a library set up for alpha chains, and its size says little. The rearrangement links TRBV5-4 to TRBJ2-1; TRBD1 matches at 8 bases. The CDR3 is made up of 15 amino acids. Unmatched junction bases numbered 6, after V lost 5 bases and J lost 2 bases. Looked up from germline, CDR1 is SGHNT and CDR2 is YYREEE (reference sequence). CDR3 in amino acids: CASSPQGAAYNEQFF. CDR3 nucleotide sequence: TGTGCCAGCAGTCCCCAGGGGGCGGCCTACAATGAGCAGTTCTTC.

This clonotype is medium-sized. This beta chain is off target for a library built for alpha chains, so its abundance means little. V and J are TRBV6-5 and TRBJ2-7; no clear D. The germline V gene encodes CDR1 MNHEY and CDR2 SVGAGI. V lost 2 bases and J 3 bases, leaving 11 bases between the germline ends. The CDR3 sequence is 14 residues long. This CDR3 is CASSYRKGYYEQYV. CDR3 sequence (DNA): TGTGCCAGCAGTTACCGTAAAGGGTACTACGAGCAGTACGTC.

Relative to its sample, this clonotype is medium-sized (0.01 to 0.1%). This beta chain is a stray sequence in a library constructed for alpha chains; its clone size is not meaningful. Written as DNA, the CDR3 is TGTGCCAGCAGTATTACTGGGAACACCGGGGAGCTGTTTTTT. Its protein product is CASSITGNTGELFF. V usage is TRBV2 and J usage is TRBJ2-2; the D is unclear. The CDR3 runs to 14 residues. V dropped 5 bases and J dropped 1 base, with 8 bases sitting between them. Germline assignment: CDR1 SNHLY and CDR2 FYNNEI. The whole variable domain, remainder taken from reference TRBV2 and TRBJ2-2, is EPEVTQTPSHQVTQMGQEVILRCVPISNHLYFYWYRQILGQKVEFLVSFYNNEISEKSEIFDDQFSVERPDGSNFTLKIRSTKLEDSAMYFCASSITGNTGELFFGEGSRLTVL.

Comment on this clonotype: This beta chain is an off-target read within a library intended for alpha chains, so its frequency means little. V is TRBV28 and J is TRBJ2-7, with D perhaps matching TRBD2 (5 bases). CDR3 length: 9 amino acids. The germline CDR1 and CDR2 sequences are MDHEN and SYDVKM. CDR3 in amino acids: CGREYEQYF. In DNA, the CDR3 is TGTGGTAGGGAGTACGAGCAGTACTTC.

This clonotype was picked up many times. This beta chain is off target for a library built for alpha chains, so its abundance means little. The chain has TRBV5-1 and TRBJ2-1; 8 bases are a match to TRBD2. The CDR3 is 16 residues long. The V gene's germline CDR1 is SGHRS and CDR2 YFSETQ. V trimming: 7 bases; J trimming: 0 bases; junction bases outside the gene matches: 9. In nucleotides, the CDR3 is TGCGCCAGCGGTACGGGACTAGTGGCCTCCTACAATGAGCAGTTCTTC. This sequence encodes CASGTGLVASYNEQFF.

This clonotype was seen only a few times. Little can be read into the size of this beta chain, an off-target read in a library designed for alpha chains. This rearrangement joins TRBV2 to TRBJ2-2; D unclear. The CDR3 consists of 14 residues. Germline CDR1 is SNHLY and CDR2 is FYNNEI. V lost 8 bases and J 1 base, leaving 11 bases between the germline ends. The DNA of the CDR3 is TGTGCCAGCGGCTCGGACCAGAACACCGGGGAGCTGTTTTTT. Encoded protein: CASGSDQNTGELFF.

This clonotype is deemed medium-sized. This beta chain turned up in a library designed for alpha chains; as an off-target read, its abundance says little. The rearrangement uses TRBV2 and TRBJ2-1, with TRBD1 matching over 7 bases. CDR3 length: 14 amino acids. Germline CDR1 reads SNHLY; CDR2 reads FYNNEI. The V segment lost 9 bases and the J segment 0 bases; nucleotides outside the gene matches: 5. The CDR3 sequence: CARNTGVSYNEQFF. CDR3 nucleotides: TGTGCCAGAAATACAGGGGTCTCCTACAATGAGCAGTTCTTC. Full variable domain (outside the CDR3, taken from reference TRBV2 and TRBJ2-1): EPEVTQTPSHQVTQMGQEVILRCVPISNHLYFYWYRQILGQKVEFLVSFYNNEISEKSEIFDDQFSVERPDGSNFTLKIRSTKLEDSAMYFCARNTGVSYNEQFFGPGTRLTVL.

Sample share makes this clonotype medium-sized. The size of this beta chain means little, since it is a stray read in a library made for alpha chains. V gene TRBV13 combines with J gene TRBJ2-1, with D tentatively TRBD1 or TRBD2 (5 bases each). Germline CDR1 and CDR2: PRHDT and FYEKMQ (reference sequence). The CDR3 has 13 residues. V lost 6 bases, J lost 9 bases, and 15 bases lay in between. The CDR3 reads CASRERGDFEQFF. The CDR3 DNA follows: TGTGCCAGCAGGGAAAGGGGAGATTTTGAGCAGTTCTTC.

This clonotype rates as medium-sized (0.01 to 0.1%). Little can be read into the size of this beta chain, an off-target read in a library designed for alpha chains. This sequence joins TRBV10-3 and TRBJ1-2, with D tentatively TRBD1 (5 bases). Trimming left V 10 bases short and J 0 bases short, with 18 bases between. The CDR3 sequence is 15 residues long. Germline V gives CDR1 ENHRY, CDR2 SYGVKD. The CDR3 loop is CATETQGATNYGYTF. The CDR3 DNA is TGTGCCACCGAGACGCAAGGGGCCACTAACTATGGCTACACCTTC.

Within the sample, this clonotype is medium-sized. This beta chain represents an off-target read in a library built for alpha chains; its size is of limited meaning. The chain has TRBV5-1 and TRBJ2-3, with D uncertain. Trimming stripped 6 bases from V and 2 bases from J, with 13 bases between. This CDR3 comprises 14 residues. Germline V gene sequence: CDR1 SGHRS, CDR2 YFSETQ. CDR3: CASTIRSSTDTQYF. The CDR3 DNA follows: TGCGCCAGCACCATCAGGTCCTCCACAGATACGCAGTATTTT. Variable domain in full (rest from reference TRBV5-1 and TRBJ2-3): KAGVTQTPRYLIKTRGQQVTLSCSPISGHRSVSWYQQTPGQGLQFLFEYFSETQRNKGNFPGRFSGRQFSNSRSEMNVSTLELGDSALYLCASTIRSSTDTQYFGPGTRLTVL.

This clonotype is deemed medium-sized. Little can be read into the size of this beta chain, an off-target read in a library designed for alpha chains. The CDR3 loop is CAISGQGAAYNEQFF. The DNA of the CDR3 is TGTGCCATCAGTGGACAGGGGGCCGCCTACAATGAGCAGTTCTTC. V and J are TRBV10-3 and TRBJ2-1; 10 bases fit TRBD1. The germline CDR1 and CDR2 sequences are ENHRY and SYGVKD. This CDR3 spans 15 amino acids. V shed 4 bases, J shed 2 bases, and the junction held 2 bases outside the gene matches.

Comments on this clonotype: This beta chain lies outside the target of a library built for alpha chains; its clone size means little. The rearrangement joins TRBV5-1 to TRBJ1-1; possible D gene TRBD1, 6 bases. V gave up 4 bases and J gave up 11 bases, with 15 bases separating them. The CDR3 spans 12 residues. Looked up from germline, CDR1 is SGHRS and CDR2 is YFSETQ. The CDR3 sequence is CASSPGGGPAFF. The CDR3 DNA reads TGCGCCAGCAGCCCGGGCGGGGGGCCGGCTTTCTTT.

By frequency in the sample, this clonotype is medium-sized. Since it is a stray read in a library aimed at alpha chains, this beta chain has a size that is not meaningful. The chain uses TRBV7-9 and TRBJ1-4; D remains unclear. From germline, CDR1 is SEHNR and CDR2 FQNEAQ (reference sequence). Trimming took 5 bases from V and 8 from J, leaving 15 bases between them. The CDR3 has 14 amino acids. DNA of the CDR3: TGTGCCAGCAGCCCCACCGTTCAAGGAGAAAAACTGTTTTTT. Residues: CASSPTVQGEKLFF. The full variable domain, its missing parts supplied by reference TRBV7-9 and TRBJ1-4, is DTGVSQNPRHKITKRGQNVTFRCDPISEHNRLYWYRQTLGQGPEFLTYFQNEAQLEKSRLLSDRFSAERPKGSFSTLEIQRTEQGDSAMYLCASSPTVQGEKLFFGSGTQLSVL.